The rows below give T cell receptor beta chains drawn from one sample of a study of T-cell reconstitution after alpha-beta-depleted transplantation in children. TCRdb used MiXCR to reprocess the PCR reads, holding one entry per CDR3 protein. The data show approximately 500,000 distinct CDR3 sequences, with 27% seen just once and approximately 39% held by the top ten. The specimen was PBMCs, collected before TCRalphabeta/CD19-depleted stem cell transplant. The receptors come from a boy under two years old with Wiskott-Aldrich syndrome, due to receive a stem cell transplant. The CDR3 runs from the conserved cysteine through the conserved F or W. D genes are given only for firm matches.

D gene | V gene | CDR3 protein
TRBD2 | TRBV20-1 | CSALTHLGGRNNEQFF
TRBD2 | TRBV11-2 | CASSRGLAPETQYF
TRBD2 | TRBV20-1 | CSARDPGRSTDTQYF
- | TRBV5-1 | CASSIGGASYNEQFF
- | TRBV20-1 | CSARAVSRETQYF
- | TRBV7-2 | CASSPLVNPPQIRYF
- | TRBV5-1 | CASSPEYSTDTQYF
- | TRBV20-1 | CSALGRGSTDTQYF
- | TRBV5-1 | CASSWGGQVHIQNTEAFF
- | TRBV10-3 | CAISDQNTGELFF
- | TRBV5-1 | CASSLGRGTDTSETQYF
- | TRBV30 | CAWSLAGAEIFLLYGYTF
TRBD2 | TRBV12-3/TRBV12-4 | CASSLLTSVETQYF
- | TRBV7-9 | CASSLYMATNEKLFF
- | TRBV28 | CASSLIAEGANEKLFF
- | TRBV20-1 | CSAQTIDSGNTIYF
TRBD2 | TRBV5-1 | CASSLATSGHPETQYF
- | TRBV20-1 | CSATGPSNYGYTF
TRBD1 | TRBV28 | CASTLNRGRGYTF
- | TRBV11-2 | CASRNTGSSVEQYF
- | TRBV30 | CAWGGHYGYTF
TRBD1 | TRBV5-1 | CASSGGQGFAIQYF
- | TRBV5-1 | CASSMGDYEQYF
- | TRBV12-3/TRBV12-4 | CASSFQVPKLGNTIYF
TRBD2 | TRBV9 | CASSPTSGRGYAETQYF
TRBD2 | TRBV6-1 | CASSESGRANTGELFF
- | TRBV5-6 | CASSLGADLYQETQYF
- | TRBV11-2 | CASTNGRPSGGIQYF
TRBD2 | TRBV3-1 | CASSQSPGLAGVKELFF
TRBD1 | TRBV7-6 | CASSIGQGGYNQPQHF
- | TRBV20-1 | CSARAPATNEKLFF
- | TRBV29-1 | CSAGGGELFF